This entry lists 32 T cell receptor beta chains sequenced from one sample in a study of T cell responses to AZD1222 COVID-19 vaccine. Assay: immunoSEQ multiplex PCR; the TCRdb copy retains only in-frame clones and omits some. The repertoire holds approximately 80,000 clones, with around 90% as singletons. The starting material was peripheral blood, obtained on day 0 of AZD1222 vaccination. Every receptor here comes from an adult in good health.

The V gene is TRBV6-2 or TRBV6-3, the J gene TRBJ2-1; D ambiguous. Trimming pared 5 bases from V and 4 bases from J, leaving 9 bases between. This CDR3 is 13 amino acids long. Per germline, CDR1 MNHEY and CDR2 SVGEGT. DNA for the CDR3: TGTGCCAGCAGTCCCGGCCCTTACAATGAGCAGTTCTTC. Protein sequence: CASSPGPYNEQFF.

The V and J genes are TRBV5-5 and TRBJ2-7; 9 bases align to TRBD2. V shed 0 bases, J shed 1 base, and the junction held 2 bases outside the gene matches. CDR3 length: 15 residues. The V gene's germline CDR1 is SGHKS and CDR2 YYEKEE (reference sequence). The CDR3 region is CASSLGTSVSYEQYF. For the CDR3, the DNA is TGTGCCAGCAGCTTGGGGACTAGCGTTTCCTACGAGCAGTACTTC.

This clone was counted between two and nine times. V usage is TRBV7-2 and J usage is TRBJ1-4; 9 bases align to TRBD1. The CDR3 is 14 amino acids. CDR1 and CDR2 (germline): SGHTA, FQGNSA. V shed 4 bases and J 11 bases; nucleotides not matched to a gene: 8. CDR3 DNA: TGTGCCAGCAGCTCAACCGGGACAGGGACTAAACTGTTTTTT. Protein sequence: CASSSTGTGTKLFF.

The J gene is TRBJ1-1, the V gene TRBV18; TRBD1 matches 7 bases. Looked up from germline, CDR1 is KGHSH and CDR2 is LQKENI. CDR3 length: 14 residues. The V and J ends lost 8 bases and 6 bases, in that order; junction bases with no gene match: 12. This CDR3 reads CASQRAGGGAEAFF. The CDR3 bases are TGTGCCAGCCAACGGGCAGGGGGTGGTGCTGAAGCTTTCTTT.

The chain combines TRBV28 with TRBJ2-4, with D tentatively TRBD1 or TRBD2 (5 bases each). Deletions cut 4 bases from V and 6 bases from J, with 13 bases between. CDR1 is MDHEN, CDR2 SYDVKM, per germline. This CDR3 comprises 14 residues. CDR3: CASSSPGTPNIQYF. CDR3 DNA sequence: TGTGCCAGCAGTTCCCCCGGGACCCCAAACATTCAGTACTTC.

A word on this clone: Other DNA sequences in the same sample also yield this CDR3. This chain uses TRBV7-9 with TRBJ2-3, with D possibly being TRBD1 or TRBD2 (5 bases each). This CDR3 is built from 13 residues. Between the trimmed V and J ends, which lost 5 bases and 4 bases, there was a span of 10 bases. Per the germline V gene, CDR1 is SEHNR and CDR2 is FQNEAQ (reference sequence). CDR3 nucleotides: TGTGCCAGCAGCCCTAGGGGACCAGATACGCAGTATTTT. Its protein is CASSPRGPDTQYF.

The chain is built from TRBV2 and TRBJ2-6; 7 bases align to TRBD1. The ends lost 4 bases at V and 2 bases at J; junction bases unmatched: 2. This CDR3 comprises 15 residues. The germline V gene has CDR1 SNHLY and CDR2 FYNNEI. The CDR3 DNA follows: TGTGCCAGCAGTGTTCAGGGGGCTGGGGCCAACGTCCTGACTTTC. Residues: CASSVQGAGANVLTF. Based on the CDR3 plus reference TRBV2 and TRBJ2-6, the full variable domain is EPEVTQTPSHQVTQMGQEVILRCVPISNHLYFYWYRQILGQKVEFLVSFYNNEISEKSEIFDDQFSVERPDGSNFTLKIRSTKLEDSAMYFCASSVQGAGANVLTFGAGSRLTVL.

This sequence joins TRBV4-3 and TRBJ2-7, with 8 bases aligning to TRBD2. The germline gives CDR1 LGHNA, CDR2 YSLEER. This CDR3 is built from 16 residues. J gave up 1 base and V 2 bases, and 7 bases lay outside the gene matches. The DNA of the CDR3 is TGCGCCAGCAGCCAAATGCAAGCGGGAGTTTCCTACGAGCAGTACTTC. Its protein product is CASSQMQAGVSYEQYF.

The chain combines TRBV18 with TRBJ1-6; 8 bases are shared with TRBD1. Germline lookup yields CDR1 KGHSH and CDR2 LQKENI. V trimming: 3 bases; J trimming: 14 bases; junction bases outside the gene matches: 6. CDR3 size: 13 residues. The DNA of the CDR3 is TGTGCCAGCTCACCGACAGGGGAGACCACCCTCCACTTT. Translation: CASSPTGETTLHF.

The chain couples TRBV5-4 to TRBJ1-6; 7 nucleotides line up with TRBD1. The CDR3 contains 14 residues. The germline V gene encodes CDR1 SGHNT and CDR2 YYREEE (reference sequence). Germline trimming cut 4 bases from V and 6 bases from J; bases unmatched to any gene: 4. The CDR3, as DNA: TGTGCCAGCAGCCAGGACAGGATTAATTCACCCCTCCACTTT. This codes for CASSQDRINSPLHF.

CDR3: CASSSRGRLYLMNTEAFF. The CDR3 nucleotides read TGTGCCAGCAGCTCCAGGGGGCGGTTATATCTTATGAACACTGAAGCTTTCTTT. The chain carries TRBV7-8 and TRBJ1-1, with TRBD1 matching over 8 bases. V lost 4 bases to trimming and J lost 0 bases; unmatched junction nucleotides: 13. CDR1 and CDR2 (germline): SGHVS, FQNEAQ. The CDR3 runs to 18 residues.

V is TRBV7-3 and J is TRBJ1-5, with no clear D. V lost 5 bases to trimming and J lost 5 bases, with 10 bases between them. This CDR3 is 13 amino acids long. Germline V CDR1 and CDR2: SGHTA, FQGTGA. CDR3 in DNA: TGTGCCAGCAGCCTTCAAGTCGATCAGCCCCAGCATTTT. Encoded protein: CASSLQVDQPQHF.

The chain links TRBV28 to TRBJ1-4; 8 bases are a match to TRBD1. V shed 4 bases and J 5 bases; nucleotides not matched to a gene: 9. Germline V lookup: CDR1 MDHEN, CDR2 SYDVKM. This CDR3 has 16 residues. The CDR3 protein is CASSSPGTGFNEKLFF. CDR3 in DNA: TGTGCCAGCAGTTCTCCCGGGACAGGATTCAATGAAAAACTGTTTTTT.

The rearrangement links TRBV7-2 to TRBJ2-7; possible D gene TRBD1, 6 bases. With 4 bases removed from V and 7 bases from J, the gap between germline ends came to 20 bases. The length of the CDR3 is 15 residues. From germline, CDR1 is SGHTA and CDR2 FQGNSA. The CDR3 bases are TGTGCCAGCAGCTATTTAAGGGACACGGGATGGGAGCAGTACTTC. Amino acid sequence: CASSYLRDTGWEQYF.

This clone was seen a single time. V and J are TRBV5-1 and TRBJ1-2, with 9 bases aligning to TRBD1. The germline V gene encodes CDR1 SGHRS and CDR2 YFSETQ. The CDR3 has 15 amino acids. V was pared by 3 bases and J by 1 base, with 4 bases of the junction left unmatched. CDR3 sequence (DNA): TGCGCCAGCAGCTACAGGACAGGGGATAACTATGGCTACACCTTC. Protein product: CASSYRTGDNYGYTF.

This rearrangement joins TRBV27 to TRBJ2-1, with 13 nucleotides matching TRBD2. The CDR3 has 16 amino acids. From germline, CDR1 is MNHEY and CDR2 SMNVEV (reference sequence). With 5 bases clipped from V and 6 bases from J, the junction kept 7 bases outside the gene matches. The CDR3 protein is CASSPRTSGSTNEQFF. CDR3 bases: TGTGCCAGCAGTCCCAGGACTAGCGGGAGCACCAATGAGCAGTTCTTC.

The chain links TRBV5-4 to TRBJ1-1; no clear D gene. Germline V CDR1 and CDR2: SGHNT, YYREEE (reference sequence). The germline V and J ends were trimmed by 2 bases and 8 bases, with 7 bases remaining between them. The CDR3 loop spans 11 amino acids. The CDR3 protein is CASSFGREAFF. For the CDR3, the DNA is TGTGCCAGCAGCTTTGGCAGGGAAGCTTTCTTT. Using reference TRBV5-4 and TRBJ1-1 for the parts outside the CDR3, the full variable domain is ETGVTQSPTHLIKTRGQQVTLRCSSQSGHNTVSWYQQALGQGPQFIFQYYREEENGRGNFPPRFSGLQFPNYSSELNVNALELDDSALYLCASSFGREAFFGQGTRLTVV.

The CDR3 DNA is TGTGCCAGCAAATCATTCCTAACAGGGGATCAGCCCCAGCATTTT. Translation gives CASKSFLTGDQPQHF. The rearrangement links TRBV6-5 to TRBJ1-5; TRBD1 agrees at 7 bases. Germline V CDR1 and CDR2: MNHEY, SVGAGI. The CDR3 has 15 residues. With V trimmed by 7 bases and J by 5 bases, 11 bases remained unmatched.

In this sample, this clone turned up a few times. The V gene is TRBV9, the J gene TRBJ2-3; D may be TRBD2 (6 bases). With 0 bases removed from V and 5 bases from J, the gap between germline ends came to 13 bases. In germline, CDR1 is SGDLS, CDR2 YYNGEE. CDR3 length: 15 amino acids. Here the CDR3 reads CASSVGAGGGDTQYF. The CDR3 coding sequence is TGTGCCAGCAGCGTAGGAGCGGGTGGGGGAGATACGCAGTATTTT.

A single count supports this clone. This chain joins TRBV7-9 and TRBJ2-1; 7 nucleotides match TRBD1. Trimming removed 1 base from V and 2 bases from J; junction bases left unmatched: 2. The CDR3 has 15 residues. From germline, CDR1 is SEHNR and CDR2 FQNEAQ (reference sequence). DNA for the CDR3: TGTGCCAGCAGCTTAGGACAGGGCACCTACAATGAGCAGTTCTTC. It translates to CASSLGQGTYNEQFF.

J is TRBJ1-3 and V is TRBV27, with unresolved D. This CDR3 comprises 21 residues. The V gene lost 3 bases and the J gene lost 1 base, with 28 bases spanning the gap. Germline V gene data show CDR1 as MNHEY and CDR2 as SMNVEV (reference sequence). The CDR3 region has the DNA TGTGCCAGCAGTTTTTCTTGGGGAGCTCCAGTTGCTCTATCATCTGGAAACACCATATATTTT. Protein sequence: CASSFSWGAPVALSSGNTIYF.

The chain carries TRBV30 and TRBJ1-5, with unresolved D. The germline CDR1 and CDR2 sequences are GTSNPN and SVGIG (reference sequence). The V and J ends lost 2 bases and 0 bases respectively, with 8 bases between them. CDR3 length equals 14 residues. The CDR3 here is CAWSQVGSNQPQHF. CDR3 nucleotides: TGTGCCTGGAGTCAAGTGGGTAGCAATCAGCCCCAGCATTTT.

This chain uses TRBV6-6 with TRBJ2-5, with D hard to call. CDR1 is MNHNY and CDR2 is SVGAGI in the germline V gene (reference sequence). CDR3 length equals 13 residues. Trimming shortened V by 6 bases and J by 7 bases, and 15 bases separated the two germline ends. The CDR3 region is CASSSSGLGTQYF. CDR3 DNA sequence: TGTGCCAGCAGCTCTAGTGGGTTGGGGACCCAGTACTTC.

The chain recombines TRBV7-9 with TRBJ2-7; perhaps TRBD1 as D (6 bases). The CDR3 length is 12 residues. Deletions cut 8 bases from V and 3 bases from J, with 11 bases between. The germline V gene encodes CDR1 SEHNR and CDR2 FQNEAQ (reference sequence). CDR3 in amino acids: CASGTQGYEQYF. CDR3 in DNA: TGTGCCAGCGGAACACAGGGCTACGAGCAGTACTTC.

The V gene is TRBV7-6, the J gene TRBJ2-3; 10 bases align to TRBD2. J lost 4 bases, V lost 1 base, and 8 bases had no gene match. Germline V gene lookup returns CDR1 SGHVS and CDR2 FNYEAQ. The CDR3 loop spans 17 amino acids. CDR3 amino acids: CASSLEASGSGADTQYF. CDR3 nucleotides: TGTGCCAGCAGCTTAGAGGCTAGCGGGAGTGGCGCAGATACGCAGTATTTT. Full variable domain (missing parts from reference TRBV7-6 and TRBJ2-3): GAGVSQSPRYKVTKRGQDVALRCDPISGHVSLYWYRQALGQGPEFLTYFNYEAQQDKSGLPNDRFSAERPEGSISTLTIQRTEQRDSAMYRCASSLEASGSGADTQYFGPGTRLTVL.

The DNA of the CDR3 is TGTGCCACCAGGCAGGGTTACAATGAAAAACTGTTTTTT. It yields the protein CATRQGYNEKLFF. V and J are TRBV15 and TRBJ1-4; TRBD1 is a possible D gene (5 bases). The V end was cut by 6 bases, the J end by 5 bases, with 10 bases between. Germline V CDR1 and CDR2: LNHNV, YYDKDF (reference sequence). The length of the CDR3 is 13 residues.

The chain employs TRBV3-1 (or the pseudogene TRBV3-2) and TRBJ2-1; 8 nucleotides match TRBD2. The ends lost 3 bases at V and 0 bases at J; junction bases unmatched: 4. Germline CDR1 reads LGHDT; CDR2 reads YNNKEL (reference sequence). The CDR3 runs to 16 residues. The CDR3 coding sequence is TGTGCCAGCAGCCAGGTTGGACTAGCCTCCTACAATGAGCAGTTCTTC. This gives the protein CASSQVGLASYNEQFF.

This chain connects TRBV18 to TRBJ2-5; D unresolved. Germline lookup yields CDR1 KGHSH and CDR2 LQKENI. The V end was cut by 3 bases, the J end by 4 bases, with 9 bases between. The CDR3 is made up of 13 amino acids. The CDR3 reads CASSPLWGETQYF. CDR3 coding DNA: TGTGCCAGCTCACCTCTTTGGGGAGAGACCCAGTACTTC.

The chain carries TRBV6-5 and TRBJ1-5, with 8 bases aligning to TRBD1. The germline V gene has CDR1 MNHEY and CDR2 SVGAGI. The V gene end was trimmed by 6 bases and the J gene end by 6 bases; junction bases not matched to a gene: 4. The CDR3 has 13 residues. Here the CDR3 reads CASRSGGGQPQHF. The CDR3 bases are TGTGCCAGCAGGTCAGGGGGCGGTCAGCCCCAGCATTTT.

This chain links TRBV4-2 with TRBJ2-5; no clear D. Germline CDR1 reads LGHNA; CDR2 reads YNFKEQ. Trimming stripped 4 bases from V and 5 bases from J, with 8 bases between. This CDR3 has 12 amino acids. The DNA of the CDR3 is TGTGCCAGCAGCCTGAAAAGGGAGACCCAGTACTTC. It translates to CASSLKRETQYF.

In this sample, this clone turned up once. The CDR3 spells CASSLSWDTSDEQFF. CDR3 in DNA: TGTGCCAGCAGCTTAAGTTGGGACACCTCCGATGAGCAGTTCTTC. This chain joins TRBV7-9 and TRBJ2-1; a weak D match, TRBD1 (6 bases). CDR3 length: 15 residues. Germline CDR1 and CDR2: SEHNR and FQNEAQ (reference sequence). The V gene lost 2 bases and the J gene lost 8 bases, with 16 bases spanning the gap.

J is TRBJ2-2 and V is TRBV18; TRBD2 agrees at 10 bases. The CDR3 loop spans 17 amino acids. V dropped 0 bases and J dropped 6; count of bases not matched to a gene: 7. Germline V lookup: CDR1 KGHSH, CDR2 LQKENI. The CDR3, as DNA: TGTGCCAGCTCACCACCAGTGCTAGCGGGAGTTGCCGGGGAGCTGTTTTTT. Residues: CASSPPVLAGVAGELFF. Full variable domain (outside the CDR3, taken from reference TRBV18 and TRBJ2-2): NAGVMQNPRHLVRRRGQEARLRCSPMKGHSHVYWYRQLPEEGLKFMVYLQKENIIDESGMPKERFSAEFPKEGPSILRIQQVVRGDSAAYFCASSPPVLAGVAGELFFGEGSRLTVL.